The rows below give T cell receptor beta chains drawn from one sample of a study of shared clonotypes between healthy human individuals. Sequenced by immunoSEQ multiplex PCR; TCRdb stores in-frame clones only, minus some. The data show about 2.4 million clones, over 85% seen once. Sequenced material: naive CD4+ T cells from PBMCs. These receptors were taken from a man between 18 and 29 years old in good health. Some clones in this sample may be carry-over from other donors' samples. Both conserved end residues are part of each CDR3. Each record gives: D gene, CDR3 length, clone size, V gene, J gene, CDR3 protein, CDR3 DNA. D genes are given only for firm matches. The size entry is marked missing in some rows and otherwise reads once, few, many or a size class.

d_call: .; cdr3_length: 16; clone_size: .; v_call: TRBV19; j_call: TRBJ2-1; cdr3_aa: CASSTRGAVSYNEQFF; cdr3_nt: TGTGCCAGTAGCACTAGGGGGGCAGTCTCCTACAATGAGCAGTTCTTC
d_call: TRBD2; cdr3_length: 16; clone_size: .; v_call: TRBV28; j_call: TRBJ2-1; cdr3_aa: CASSELAPSSYNEQFF; cdr3_nt: TGTGCCAGCAGCGAACTAGCGCCAAGCTCCTACAATGAGCAGTTCTTC
d_call: .; cdr3_length: 14; clone_size: .; v_call: TRBV9; j_call: TRBJ2-2; cdr3_aa: CASSSRLYTGELFF; cdr3_nt: TGTGCCAGCAGCTCCCGGCTGTACACCGGGGAGCTGTTTTTT
d_call: .; cdr3_length: 16; clone_size: .; v_call: TRBV5-1; j_call: TRBJ2-1; cdr3_aa: CASSLVLGSSYNEQFF; cdr3_nt: TGCGCCAGCAGCTTGGTTCTTGGGAGCTCCTACAATGAGCAGTTCTTC
d_call: .; cdr3_length: 14; clone_size: once; v_call: TRBV11-2; j_call: TRBJ2-1; cdr3_aa: CASSRVLVSDEQFF; cdr3_nt: TGTGCCAGCAGCCGAGTCCTCGTTTCGGATGAGCAGTTCTTC
d_call: TRBD1; cdr3_length: 14; clone_size: .; v_call: TRBV5-6; j_call: TRBJ1-1; cdr3_aa: CASSWFGQASQAFF; cdr3_nt: TGTGCCAGCAGCTGGTTCGGACAGGCAAGCCAAGCTTTCTTT
d_call: .; cdr3_length: 13; clone_size: .; v_call: TRBV2; j_call: TRBJ2-2; cdr3_aa: CASKKSNTGELFF; cdr3_nt: TGTGCCAGCAAAAAGTCGAACACCGGGGAGCTGTTTTTT
d_call: .; cdr3_length: 12; clone_size: .; v_call: TRBV29-1; j_call: TRBJ2-7; cdr3_aa: CSVEWQGNEQYF; cdr3_nt: TGCAGCGTTGAATGGCAGGGGAACGAGCAGTACTTC
d_call: TRBD1; cdr3_length: 14; clone_size: .; v_call: TRBV5-6; j_call: TRBJ1-4; cdr3_aa: CASRDWTGGEKLFF; cdr3_nt: TGTGCCAGCAGAGACTGGACAGGGGGAGAAAAACTGTTTTTT
d_call: .; cdr3_length: 17; clone_size: .; v_call: TRBV4-2; j_call: TRBJ2-1; cdr3_aa: CASSQDLRGASYNEQFF; cdr3_nt: TGTGCCAGCAGCCAAGATCTAAGGGGGGCTTCCTACAATGAGCAGTTCTTC
d_call: TRBD1; cdr3_length: 14; clone_size: .; v_call: TRBV5-4; j_call: TRBJ1-2; cdr3_aa: CASSFDRVIDSYTF; cdr3_nt: TGTGCCAGCAGCTTCGACAGGGTGATTGACAGCTACACCTTC
d_call: TRBD2; cdr3_length: 14; clone_size: .; v_call: TRBV6-5; j_call: TRBJ2-5; cdr3_aa: CASSTSGSGETQYF; cdr3_nt: TGTGCCAGCAGTACTAGCGGGAGTGGCGAGACCCAGTACTTC
d_call: .; cdr3_length: 13; clone_size: .; v_call: TRBV10-2; j_call: TRBJ2-2; cdr3_aa: CASRWGNTGELFF; cdr3_nt: TGCGCCAGCAGGTGGGGCAACACCGGGGAGCTGTTTTTT
d_call: TRBD2; cdr3_length: 15; clone_size: .; v_call: TRBV7-2; j_call: TRBJ2-1; cdr3_aa: CASSSTGTSGIGQFF; cdr3_nt: TGTGCCAGCAGCTCGACCGGGACTAGCGGTATCGGGCAGTTCTTC
d_call: .; cdr3_length: 15; clone_size: .; v_call: TRBV11-3; j_call: TRBJ2-5; cdr3_aa: CASSPGGQPTGTQYF; cdr3_nt: TGTGCCAGCAGCCCAGGAGGACAGCCCACGGGGACCCAGTACTTC
d_call: TRBD2; cdr3_length: 17; clone_size: .; v_call: TRBV11-1; j_call: TRBJ2-5; cdr3_aa: CASSQRLAGSERETQYF; cdr3_nt: TGTGCCAGCAGCCAGAGACTAGCGGGATCGGAAAGAGAGACCCAGTACTTC
d_call: .; cdr3_length: 14; clone_size: .; v_call: TRBV5-1; j_call: TRBJ2-4; cdr3_aa: CASSLDRDKNIQYF; cdr3_nt: TGCGCCAGCAGCTTGGACAGGGATAAAAACATTCAGTACTTC
d_call: .; cdr3_length: 15; clone_size: .; v_call: TRBV4-3; j_call: TRBJ2-7; cdr3_aa: CASSRKLVQSYEQYF; cdr3_nt: TGCGCCAGCAGCCGGAAACTAGTTCAGTCCTACGAGCAGTACTTC
d_call: .; cdr3_length: 15; clone_size: .; v_call: TRBV5-1; j_call: TRBJ2-3; cdr3_aa: CASSWIGVESDTQYF; cdr3_nt: TGCGCCAGCAGCTGGATCGGAGTTGAGTCAGATACGCAGTATTTT
d_call: .; cdr3_length: 13; clone_size: .; v_call: TRBV30; j_call: TRBJ2-1; cdr3_aa: CAWSVDYYNEQFF; cdr3_nt: TGTGCCTGGAGTGTAGATTACTACAATGAGCAGTTCTTC
d_call: .; cdr3_length: 15; clone_size: once; v_call: TRBV7-8; j_call: TRBJ1-5; cdr3_aa: CASSAGRGGNQPQHF; cdr3_nt: TGTGCCAGCAGCGCGGGTAGGGGGGGCAATCAGCCCCAGCATTTT
d_call: TRBD1; cdr3_length: 18; clone_size: .; v_call: TRBV18; j_call: TRBJ2-5; cdr3_aa: CASSPNHITTGAAETQYF; cdr3_nt: TGTGCCAGCTCACCAAACCATATAACGACAGGGGCGGCGGAGACCCAGTACTTC
d_call: .; cdr3_length: 13; clone_size: .; v_call: TRBV1; j_call: TRBJ2-4; cdr3_aa: CMGRALVKNIQYF; cdr3_nt: TGCATGGGGAGGGCCCTGGTCAAAAACATTCAGTACTTC
d_call: .; cdr3_length: 15; clone_size: .; v_call: TRBV6-1; j_call: TRBJ1-1; cdr3_aa: CASSEAGFYGTEAFF; cdr3_nt: TGTGCCAGCAGTGAAGCTGGGTTTTACGGCACTGAAGCTTTCTTT
d_call: .; cdr3_length: 12; clone_size: .; v_call: TRBV18; j_call: TRBJ2-1; cdr3_aa: CASPGGTNEQFF; cdr3_nt: TGTGCCAGCCCGGGCGGGACAAATGAGCAGTTCTTC
d_call: .; cdr3_length: 11; clone_size: .; v_call: TRBV30; j_call: TRBJ1-3; cdr3_aa: CAWSVGNTIYF; cdr3_nt: TGTGCCTGGAGTGTCGGAAACACCATATATTTT
d_call: .; cdr3_length: 16; clone_size: .; v_call: TRBV6-6; j_call: TRBJ2-4; cdr3_aa: CASSFPQGFEGGIQYF; cdr3_nt: TGTGCCAGCAGTTTCCCCCAGGGGTTCGAGGGCGGCATTCAGTACTTC
d_call: TRBD2; cdr3_length: 15; clone_size: .; v_call: TRBV5-6; j_call: TRBJ2-7; cdr3_aa: CASSTLLAYTYEQYF; cdr3_nt: TGTGCCAGCAGCACCTTACTAGCGTATACCTACGAGCAGTACTTC
d_call: .; cdr3_length: 15; clone_size: .; v_call: TRBV7-3; j_call: TRBJ2-2; cdr3_aa: CASSLTSGNTGELFF; cdr3_nt: TGTGCCAGCAGCTTAACATCAGGGAACACCGGGGAGCTGTTTTTT
d_call: TRBD2; cdr3_length: 15; clone_size: .; v_call: TRBV6-5; j_call: TRBJ2-1; cdr3_aa: CASSSSGRSYNEQFF; cdr3_nt: TGTGCCAGCAGTTCTAGCGGGAGATCCTACAATGAGCAGTTCTTC
d_call: .; cdr3_length: 13; clone_size: .; v_call: TRBV29-1; j_call: TRBJ2-5; cdr3_aa: CSVEVFGQETQYF; cdr3_nt: TGCAGCGTTGAAGTGTTTGGACAAGAGACCCAGTACTTC
d_call: TRBD2; cdr3_length: 15; clone_size: .; v_call: TRBV2; j_call: TRBJ2-3; cdr3_aa: CASMAGLAGADTQYF; cdr3_nt: TGTGCCAGCATGGCGGGACTAGCGGGAGCAGATACGCAGTATTTT
d_call: TRBD1; cdr3_length: 15; clone_size: .; v_call: TRBV15; j_call: TRBJ1-2; cdr3_aa: CATSARARGEYGYTF; cdr3_nt: TGTGCCACCAGCGCCCGGGCCAGGGGGGAGTATGGCTACACCTTC
d_call: .; cdr3_length: 11; clone_size: .; v_call: TRBV6-6; j_call: TRBJ2-1; cdr3_aa: CASSTYNEQFF; cdr3_nt: TGTGCCAGCAGTACCTACAATGAGCAGTTCTTC
d_call: .; cdr3_length: 13; clone_size: once; v_call: TRBV4-2; j_call: TRBJ1-5; cdr3_aa: CASSQGVDQPQHF; cdr3_nt: TGTGCCAGCAGCCAGGGGGTTGATCAGCCCCAGCATTTT
d_call: .; cdr3_length: 11; clone_size: few; v_call: TRBV6-5; j_call: TRBJ2-7; cdr3_aa: CASSSNYEQYF; cdr3_nt: TGTGCCAGCAGTTCTAACTACGAGCAGTACTTC
d_call: .; cdr3_length: 14; clone_size: .; v_call: TRBV6-5; j_call: TRBJ2-7; cdr3_aa: CASSYSSTTYEQYF; cdr3_nt: TGTGCCAGCAGTTACTCTTCCACCACCTACGAGCAGTACTTC
d_call: TRBD1; cdr3_length: 13; clone_size: .; v_call: TRBV11-2; j_call: TRBJ2-7; cdr3_aa: CASSWGQDYEQYF; cdr3_nt: TGTGCCAGCAGCTGGGGACAGGACTACGAGCAGTACTTC
d_call: .; cdr3_length: 15; clone_size: .; v_call: TRBV6-6; j_call: TRBJ1-6; cdr3_aa: CASIPGTANNSPLHF; cdr3_nt: TGTGCCAGCATTCCTGGGACGGCCAATAATTCACCCCTCCACTTT
d_call: .; cdr3_length: 12; clone_size: .; v_call: TRBV7-9; j_call: TRBJ2-7; cdr3_aa: CASSARGYEQYF; cdr3_nt: TGTGCCAGCAGCGCCAGGGGTTACGAGCAGTACTTC
d_call: .; cdr3_length: 14; clone_size: .; v_call: TRBV11-2; j_call: TRBJ1-5; cdr3_aa: CASSLRPDNQPQHF; cdr3_nt: TGTGCCAGCAGCTTGAGGCCGGACAATCAGCCCCAGCATTTT
d_call: TRBD1; cdr3_length: 16; clone_size: .; v_call: TRBV28; j_call: TRBJ1-5; cdr3_aa: CASSPRTGGYNQPQHF; cdr3_nt: TGTGCCAGCAGTCCCCGGACAGGGGGTTACAATCAGCCCCAGCATTTT
d_call: TRBD2; cdr3_length: 13; clone_size: .; v_call: TRBV28; j_call: TRBJ2-1; cdr3_aa: CASTYSGRNEQFF; cdr3_nt: TGTGCCAGCACCTATAGCGGGAGAAATGAGCAGTTCTTC
d_call: .; cdr3_length: 13; clone_size: .; v_call: TRBV5-4; j_call: TRBJ2-1; cdr3_aa: CASSPGSDNEQFF; cdr3_nt: TGTGCCAGCAGCCCGGGATCGGACAATGAGCAGTTCTTC
d_call: TRBD1; cdr3_length: 14; clone_size: .; v_call: TRBV5-4; j_call: TRBJ2-1; cdr3_aa: CASRVQGADNEQFF; cdr3_nt: TGTGCCAGCAGAGTCCAGGGGGCCGACAATGAGCAGTTCTTC
d_call: .; cdr3_length: 13; clone_size: .; v_call: TRBV4-2; j_call: TRBJ2-5; cdr3_aa: CASSPIEGETQYF; cdr3_nt: TGTGCCAGCAGCCCCATAGAAGGGGAGACCCAGTACTTC
d_call: TRBD2; cdr3_length: 18; clone_size: .; v_call: TRBV7-3; j_call: TRBJ2-3; cdr3_aa: CASSPKGLAVPSTDTQYF; cdr3_nt: TGTGCCAGCAGCCCGAAGGGACTAGCGGTGCCTAGCACAGATACGCAGTATTTT
d_call: .; cdr3_length: 14; clone_size: .; v_call: TRBV5-1; j_call: TRBJ2-1; cdr3_aa: CASRAGSQYNEQFF; cdr3_nt: TGCGCCAGCAGGGCGGGGAGCCAGTACAATGAGCAGTTCTTC
d_call: .; cdr3_length: 12; clone_size: .; v_call: TRBV7-3; j_call: TRBJ2-1; cdr3_aa: CASSASYNEQFF; cdr3_nt: TGTGCCAGCAGCGCATCATACAATGAGCAGTTCTTC
d_call: TRBD1; cdr3_length: 14; clone_size: .; v_call: TRBV2; j_call: TRBJ1-3; cdr3_aa: CAQGGGPSGNTIYF; cdr3_nt: TGTGCCCAGGGGGGGGGACCCTCTGGAAACACCATATATTTT
d_call: TRBD1; cdr3_length: 12; clone_size: .; v_call: TRBV18; j_call: TRBJ2-7; cdr3_aa: CASSATGDEQYF; cdr3_nt: TGTGCCAGCTCCGCGACAGGGGACGAGCAGTACTTC
d_call: .; cdr3_length: 14; clone_size: .; v_call: TRBV2; j_call: TRBJ1-6; cdr3_aa: CASSEGVRNSPLHF; cdr3_nt: TGTGCCAGCAGTGAGGGAGTTCGCAATTCACCCCTCCACTTT
d_call: TRBD2; cdr3_length: 17; clone_size: .; v_call: TRBV30; j_call: TRBJ2-5; cdr3_aa: CAWSSGGTSGMEETQYF; cdr3_nt: TGTGCCTGGAGTTCAGGTGGGACTAGCGGGATGGAGGAGACCCAGTACTTC
d_call: .; cdr3_length: 13; clone_size: .; v_call: TRBV5-6; j_call: TRBJ1-2; cdr3_aa: CASMETSNYGYTF; cdr3_nt: TGTGCCAGCATGGAGACTTCTAACTATGGCTACACCTTC
d_call: .; cdr3_length: 13; clone_size: .; v_call: TRBV7-2; j_call: TRBJ1-2; cdr3_aa: CASSGRGDYGYTF; cdr3_nt: TGTGCCAGCAGCGGCAGGGGAGACTATGGCTACACCTTC
d_call: TRBD1; cdr3_length: 17; clone_size: .; v_call: TRBV28; j_call: TRBJ2-4; cdr3_aa: CASSRTGNTLAKNIQYF; cdr3_nt: TGTGCCAGCAGTCGGACAGGGAACACGTTGGCCAAAAACATTCAGTACTTC
d_call: TRBD2; cdr3_length: 15; clone_size: .; v_call: TRBV4-3; j_call: TRBJ2-1; cdr3_aa: CASSRTGTSGSGQFF; cdr3_nt: TGCGCCAGCAGCCGAACCGGGACTAGCGGTTCTGGGCAGTTCTTC